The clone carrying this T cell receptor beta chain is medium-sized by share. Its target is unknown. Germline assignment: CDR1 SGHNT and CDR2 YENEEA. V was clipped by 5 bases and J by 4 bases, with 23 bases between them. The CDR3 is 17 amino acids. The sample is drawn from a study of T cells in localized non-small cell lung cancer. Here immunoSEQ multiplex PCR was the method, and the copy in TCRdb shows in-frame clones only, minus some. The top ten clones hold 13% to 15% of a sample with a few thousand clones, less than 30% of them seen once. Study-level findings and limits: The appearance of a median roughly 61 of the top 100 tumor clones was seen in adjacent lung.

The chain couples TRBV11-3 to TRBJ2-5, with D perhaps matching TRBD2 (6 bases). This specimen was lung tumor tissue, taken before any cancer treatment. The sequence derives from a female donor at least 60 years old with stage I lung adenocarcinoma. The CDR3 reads CASSLNGLAGWGETQYF. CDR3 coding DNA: TGTGCCAGCAGCCTTAACGGACTGGCGGGGTGGGGAGAGACCCAGTACTTC.